The rows below give T cell receptor beta chains drawn from one sample of a study of OX40 agonist ivuxolimab in advanced cancers. Method: immunoSEQ multiplex PCR; TCRdb's copy keeps in-frame clones and lacks some. Of 35,000 to 45,000 clones in the sample, over 65% were seen once. Sequenced here: CD4+ or CD8+ T cells sorted from blood, sampled in a trial of the OX40 agonist ivuxolimab. These receptors originate from an adult with an advanced solid tumor such as melanoma, head and neck, liver or kidney cancer. Both conserved end residues are part of each CDR3. A D gene is named only where the DNA matches it firmly. Size is omitted from some rows. Given values are once, few, many or a class for expanded clones.

D,size,J,V,CDR3,DNA
.,.,TRBJ2-3,TRBV5-1,CASSLGGGADTQYF,TGCGCCAGCAGCTTGGGTGGGGGCGCAGATACGCAGTATTTT
.,few,TRBJ1-2,TRBV5-1,CASSLEPGRMDGYTF,TGCGCCAGCAGCTTGGAGCCAGGCCGAATGGATGGCTACACCTTC
.,.,TRBJ1-5,TRBV10-2,CASSGTVNQPQHF,TGCGCCAGCAGTGGGACAGTCAATCAGCCCCAGCATTTT
TRBD2,.,TRBJ2-7,TRBV10-3,CAISPGLAASYEQYF,TGTGCCATCAGCCCGGGACTAGCGGCCTCCTACGAGCAGTACTTC
.,.,TRBJ1-2,TRBV6-1,CASSQDSLHVQGGYTF,TGTGCCAGCAGTCAAGACAGTCTTCACGTTCAGGGCGGCTACACCTTC
.,.,TRBJ2-3,TRBV12-5,CASGLAKQGSDTQYF,TGTGCTAGTGGTTTGGCAAAACAGGGATCAGATACGCAGTATTTT
.,.,TRBJ1-2,TRBV4-3,CASSQGGVGYGYTF,TGCGCCAGCAGCCAAGGAGGGGTAGGGTATGGCTACACCTTC
.,.,TRBJ2-7,TRBV7-7,CASGDGYEQYF,TGTGCCAGCGGGGACGGCTACGAGCAGTACTTC
.,.,TRBJ1-6,TRBV4-1,CASSHAAPRQKGSPLHF,TGCGCCAGCAGCCATGCAGCCCCACGACAGAAAGGGTCACCCCTCCACTTT
.,.,TRBJ1-1,TRBV11-2,CASSLGGATEAFF,TGTGCCAGCAGCTTAGGGGGGGCCACTGAAGCTTTCTTT
.,.,TRBJ2-4,TRBV7-8,CASSLAEGAKNIQYF,TGTGCCAGCAGCTTAGCCGAAGGAGCCAAAAACATTCAGTACTTC
.,.,TRBJ2-7,TRBV27,CASSTGTKITYEQYF,TGTGCCAGCAGTACTGGGACAAAAATTACCTACGAGCAGTACTTC
.,.,TRBJ2-7,TRBV9,CASSVATPGEQYF,TGTGCCAGCAGCGTAGCTACTCCGGGCGAGCAGTACTTC
.,once,TRBJ2-1,TRBV5-6,CASSSRLVHEQFF,TGTGCCAGCAGCTCCAGACTAGTCCATGAGCAGTTCTTC
.,.,TRBJ2-7,TRBV7-2,CASSLDPGVSYEQYF,TGTGCCAGCAGCTTGGACCCCGGGGTCTCCTACGAGCAGTACTTC
TRBD2,few,TRBJ2-7,TRBV6-6,CASSYAGGYEQYF,TGTGCCAGCAGTTACGCGGGGGGCTACGAGCAGTACTTC
.,.,TRBJ2-6,TRBV7-3,CASSRGASGANVLTF,TGTGCCAGCAGCCGCGGGGCCTCTGGGGCCAACGTCCTGACTTTC
.,.,TRBJ2-6,TRBV2,CASSVVLGSSGANVLTF,TGTGCCAGCAGTGTAGTTCTGGGCAGCTCTGGGGCCAACGTCCTGACTTTC
.,.,TRBJ1-2,TRBV4-3,CASSQDRGGERGYTF,TGCGCCAGCAGCCAAGATCGAGGAGGAGAACGGGGCTACACCTTC
.,.,TRBJ1-1,TRBV4-1,CASSQEQGPEAFF,TGCGCCAGCAGCCAGGAACAGGGCCCTGAAGCTTTCTTT
TRBD2,.,TRBJ2-7,TRBV7-9,CASSSTSGGYEQYF,TGTGCCAGCAGCTCCACTAGCGGGGGCTACGAGCAGTACTTC
TRBD1,.,TRBJ1-1,TRBV4-3,CASSQTGVGEAFF,TGCGCCAGCAGCCAGACAGGGGTGGGTGAAGCTTTCTTT
.,.,TRBJ2-3,TRBV13,CASSGHPSTDTQYF,TGTGCCAGCAGCGGACATCCCAGCACAGATACGCAGTATTTT
.,.,TRBJ2-5,TRBV27,CASSYAHASETQYF,TGTGCCAGCAGTTATGCCCATGCGTCGGAGACCCAGTACTTC
TRBD1,.,TRBJ1-4,TRBV4-3,CASSQDWLGGEKLFF,TGCGCCAGCAGCCAAGATTGGTTAGGGGGCGAAAAACTGTTTTTT
.,few,TRBJ2-7,TRBV4-1,CASSQDNSYEQYF,TGCGCCAGCAGCCAAGATAACAGCTACGAGCAGTACTTC
.,.,TRBJ1-1,TRBV6-5,CASQGGTEAFF,TGTGCCAGCCAGGGTGGGACTGAAGCTTTCTTT
TRBD1,.,TRBJ1-2,TRBV7-3,CASSARTGQGYTF,TGTGCCAGCAGCGCCCGGACAGGGCAAGGCTACACCTTC
.,.,TRBJ1-2,TRBV5-4,CASSTKYRDIPAHTF,TGTGCCAGCAGCACTAAGTACCGGGACATCCCGGCCCACACCTTC
TRBD1,.,TRBJ2-3,TRBV29-1,CSVEVRDRLGTDTQYF,TGCAGCGTTGAAGTCCGGGACAGGCTGGGAACAGATACGCAGTATTTT
TRBD1,.,TRBJ1-1,TRBV5-1,CASSLEGTANTEAFF,TGCGCCAGCAGTCTGGAAGGGACAGCGAACACTGAAGCTTTCTTT
.,.,TRBJ2-3,TRBV5-1,CASSPGQHTDTQYF,TGCGCCAGCAGCCCGGGACAACATACAGATACGCAGTATTTT
TRBD2,.,TRBJ2-1,TRBV4-1,CASSQASGDINEQFF,TGCGCCAGCAGCCAAGCTAGCGGGGATATCAATGAGCAGTTCTTC
.,.,TRBJ1-1,TRBV30,CAWTRVGWTEAFF,TGTGCCTGGACTAGAGTGGGGTGGACTGAAGCTTTCTTT
.,.,TRBJ2-4,TRBV27,CASSLRDPGASKNIQYF,TGTGCCAGCAGTTTGAGGGATCCTGGGGCATCCAAAAACATTCAGTACTTC
TRBD1,.,TRBJ1-2,TRBV28,CASSSTGQIYGYTF,TGTGCCAGCAGTTCTACGGGACAGATCTATGGCTACACCTTC
TRBD2,.,TRBJ2-3,TRBV11-2,CASSPGLAGGPSTDTQYF,TGTGCCAGCAGCCCAGGACTAGCGGGGGGGCCAAGCACAGATACGCAGTATTTT
.,few,TRBJ2-2,TRBV5-5,CASSQRTVANTGELFF,TGTGCCAGCAGCCAACGGACTGTCGCGAACACCGGGGAGCTGTTTTTT
.,few,TRBJ2-3,TRBV7-9,CASSFPPLTLYTDTQYF,TGTGCCAGCAGCTTCCCACCCCTCACACTATACACAGATACGCAGTATTTT
TRBD1,once,TRBJ2-1,TRBV10-2,CASSERTGSYNEQFF,TGCGCCAGCAGTGAAAGGACAGGGTCCTACAATGAGCAGTTCTTC
TRBD1,.,TRBJ1-2,TRBV6-1,CASRTQGAHGYTF,TGTGCCAGCAGGACCCAGGGGGCGCATGGCTACACCTTC
.,.,TRBJ1-4,TRBV25-1,CASTSPGNWKKLFF,TGTGCCAGCACCTCCCCCGGGAACTGGAAAAAACTGTTTTTT
.,.,TRBJ1-4,TRBV28,CASNKAGPYEKLFF,TGTGCCAGCAACAAAGCGGGTCCCTATGAAAAACTGTTTTTT
.,.,TRBJ2-5,TRBV10-1,CASSESTLGVQETQYF,TGCGCCAGCAGTGAGTCGACTCTTGGGGTTCAAGAGACCCAGTACTTC
.,.,TRBJ2-1,TRBV4-1,CASSQDGGPGFF,TGCGCCAGCAGCCAAGACGGGGGTCCCGGGTTCTTC
TRBD1,.,TRBJ2-2,TRBV9,CASSVAGTGSFGSGELFF,TGTGCCAGCAGCGTAGCGGGGACAGGGTCGTTTGGGAGCGGGGAGCTGTTTTTT
TRBD1,.,TRBJ1-1,TRBV30,CAWSWGQPNTEAFF,TGTGCCTGGAGTTGGGGACAGCCGAACACTGAAGCTTTCTTT
TRBD1,once,TRBJ2-3,TRBV7-2,CASSLGQGARDTQYF,TGTGCCAGCAGCTTGGGGCAGGGGGCGAGAGATACGCAGTATTTT
.,.,TRBJ2-1,TRBV5-6,CASSPGAGSWDEQFF,TGTGCCAGCAGCCCCGGGGCAGGGTCTTGGGATGAGCAGTTCTTC